The source of this T cell receptor beta chain is a study of vaccination effects on CD4 cells after COVID-19 (dated by TCRdb to 2021 to 2024). Study-wide context: Participants received two doses of either the BNT162b2 or the mRNA-1273 mRNA SARS-CoV-2 vaccine. Pre-vaccine samples were drawn from two convalescent patients 16 days and one week before the first dose, at 142 and 148 days after COVID-19 diagnosis. In both COVID-19 convalescent patients and infection-naive vaccine recipients, the study compared SARS-CoV-2 spike-specific CD4+ TCR repertoires from before mRNA vaccination with those from after it. Altogether, about 10 COVID-19 convalescent patients and several SARS-CoV-2-naive healthy vaccine recipients made up the full study. Cultures from other donors in the study were sequenced using the Oncomine TCR Beta short-read assay on an Illumina iSeq 100.

Comment on this clone: The specificity of this receptor is unknown. Base qualities are not at hand, and no much larger clone is one base apart.

The CDR3 runs 14 amino acids, cysteine and phenylalanine included. Of the read, only the CDR3 DNA is kept; its 42 bases are in frame from base 1. The germline V gene (reference sequence) yields SEHNR for CDR1 and FQNEAQ for CDR2. V ends up 5 bases short and J 4 bases short, with an unmatched junction base count of 5. In the ViraFEST assay, PBMC were stimulated with viral peptide pools, and TCR sequencing was then used to find antigen-specific CD4+ T cell clonotypes based on their expansion. After 10 to 11 days of culture, CD4+ T cells were isolated with the EasySep CD4+ T cell isolation kit. PCR-confirmed SARS-CoV-2 infection had occurred in convalescent patients between March and December 2020, before the Alpha, Beta and Delta variants emerged in the United States. Around 2.1 million PBMC per well were cultured with around 9.8 ug/ml peptides in IMDM containing 5% human AB serum, about 9.7 IU/ml IL-2 and gentamicin. Half of the culture medium was replaced with fresh IL-2-containing medium on days 3 and 7. Each peptide stimulation condition was cultured in triplicate wells unless otherwise noted. PBMC were separated from whole blood using Ficoll-Paque Plus gradient centrifugation and were then either cryopreserved at -140C or used fresh. The overlapping peptide pools covered the spike proteins of SARS-CoV-2 as well as those of the common cold coronaviruses HCoV-NL63, HCoV-OC43 and HCoV-229E. Genomic DNA was extracted from cultured CD4+ T cells with the QIAamp micro DNA kit.

Study-wide conclusions, independent of this receptor: For convalescent patients, new clones induced by the vaccine made up most of the post-vaccine spike-reactive repertoire, and these new clones were largely distinct from the clones induced by infection. Limitations of the study were the small number of convalescent patients and the absence of early post-infection timepoints. Marked clonal contraction was observed in both infection-induced and vaccine-induced clones at late post-vaccination timepoints, consistent with waning T cell responses.

The library was produced with the immunoSEQ multiplex PCR assay. TCR beta CDR3 sequencing was performed on DNA from the cultured, isolated CD4+ T cells. From the authors' description of their analysis: Non-productive TCR sequences were removed, reads were trimmed to the CDR3 region, and CDR3s of at least 7 amino acids were retained. The MANAFEST web app was used to pick out antigen-specific clonotypes by comparing their expansion in peptide wells with that in reference cultures. To count as positive, a clone had to show expansion at FDR<0.05 compared with the reference and with all other wells, an odds ratio above 5, and a frequency above 0.1% in two replicate wells. Clonotypes significantly expanded in SARS-CoV-2 spike wells and in at least one common cold coronavirus spike condition were defined as cross-reactive. CDR3 similarity was assessed by Levenshtein distance using the stringdist R package, and unrooted trees were constructed with ape in R 3.6.1. This immuneACCESS table, as held by TCRdb, lists in-frame sequences with V and J called but not all clones. Of the missing ones, under half trace to an unresolved V gene in checked studies; the others have no known cause. D and trimming were read from the DNA, whereas the V and J calls and clone size are those reported in that table. The sample table records approximately 26,000 clones; approximately 80% of these occur just once. Less than 20% of the sample is in the top ten clones.

This clonotype was obtained from a human donor who had a prior SARS-CoV-2 infection. The receptor chain draws on TRBV7-9 and TRBJ1-2; a stretch of 9 junction bases matches TRBD1. The source was CD4+ T cells from PBMCs cultured with HCoV-NL63 spike peptides, collected before COVID-19 vaccination. Reading the label with the study, this specimen's cell subset or site is: HCoV-NL63 spike overlapping peptide pool stimulation. The encoded CDR3 is CASSLETGGYGYTF. The bases read TGTGCCAGCAGCCTGGAGACAGGGGGCTATGGCTACACCTTC.